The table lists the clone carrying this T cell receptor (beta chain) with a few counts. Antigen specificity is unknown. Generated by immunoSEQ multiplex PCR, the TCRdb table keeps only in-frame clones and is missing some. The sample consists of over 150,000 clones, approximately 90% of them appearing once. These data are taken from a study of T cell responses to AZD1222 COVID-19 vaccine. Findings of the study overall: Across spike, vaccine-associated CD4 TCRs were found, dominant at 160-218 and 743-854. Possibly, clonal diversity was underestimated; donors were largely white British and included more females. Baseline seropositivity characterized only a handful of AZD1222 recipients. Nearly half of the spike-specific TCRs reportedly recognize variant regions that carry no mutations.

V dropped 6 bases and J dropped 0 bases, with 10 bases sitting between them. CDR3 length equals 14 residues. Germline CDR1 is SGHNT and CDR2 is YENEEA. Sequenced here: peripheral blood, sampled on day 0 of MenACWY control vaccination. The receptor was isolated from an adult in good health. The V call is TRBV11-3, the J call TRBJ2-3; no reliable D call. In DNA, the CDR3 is TGTGCCAGCAGTCAAGGACGGAGCACAGATACGCAGTATTTT. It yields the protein CASSQGRSTDTQYF.